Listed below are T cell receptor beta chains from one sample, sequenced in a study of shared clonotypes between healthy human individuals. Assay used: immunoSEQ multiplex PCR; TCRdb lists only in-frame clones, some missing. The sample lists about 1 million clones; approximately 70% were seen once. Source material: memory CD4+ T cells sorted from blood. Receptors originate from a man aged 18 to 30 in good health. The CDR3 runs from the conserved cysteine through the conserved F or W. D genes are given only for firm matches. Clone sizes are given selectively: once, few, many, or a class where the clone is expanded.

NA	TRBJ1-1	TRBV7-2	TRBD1	TGTGCCAGCAGCATGTACAGGGGACTAACTACTGAAGCTTTCTTT	CASSMYRGLTTEAFF
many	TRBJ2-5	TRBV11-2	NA	TGTGCCAGCAGCTTAGATTCCACTCAACAAGAGACCCAGTACTTC	CASSLDSTQQETQYF
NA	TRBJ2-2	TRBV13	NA	TGTGCCAGCAGCCTCAGATATGGGGAGCTGTTTTTT	CASSLRYGELFF
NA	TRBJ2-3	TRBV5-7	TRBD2	TGTGCCAGCAGCTTGGCCTCGGAGCGGGGGGGCCGGGCAGATACGCAGTATTTT	CASSLASERGGRADTQYF
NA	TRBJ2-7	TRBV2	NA	TGTGCCAGCAGTGAAGGAGGGACCCTCTACGAGCAGTACTTC	CASSEGGTLYEQYF
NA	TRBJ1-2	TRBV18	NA	TGTGCCAGCTCACCCAAGACCGCTAACTATGGCTACACCTTC	CASSPKTANYGYTF
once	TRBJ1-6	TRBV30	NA	TGTGCCTGGAGAAAGTCAGGAGGGGCCTGGTCACCCCTCCACTTT	CAWRKSGGAWSPLHF
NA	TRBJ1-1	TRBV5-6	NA	TGTGCCAGCAGCTTGGTGGACGCGCCGGAAGAAGCTTTCTTT	CASSLVDAPEEAFF
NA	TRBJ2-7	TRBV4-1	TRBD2	TGCGCCAGCAAAACTCTAGCGGGGGGTGGCGAGCAGTACTTC	CASKTLAGGGEQYF
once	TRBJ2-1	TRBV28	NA	TGTGCCAGCAGTTTATTCGGGCAGGCACTCAATGAGCAGTTCTTC	CASSLFGQALNEQFF
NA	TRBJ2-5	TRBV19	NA	TGTGCCAGTAGTATTGAGGACAAAAGAGAGACCCAGTACTTC	CASSIEDKRETQYF
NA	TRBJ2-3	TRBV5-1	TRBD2	TGCGCCAGCAGCTTGGCGCGGGAGGGGGCAGATACGCAGTATTTT	CASSLAREGADTQYF
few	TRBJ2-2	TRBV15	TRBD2	TGTGCCACCTCCCTAGCGGGAGCCGGGGAGCTGTTTTTT	CATSLAGAGELFF
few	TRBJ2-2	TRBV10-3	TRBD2	TGTGCCATCAGTGCAACTAGCGGGAGAACCGGGGAGCTGTTTTTT	CAISATSGRTGELFF
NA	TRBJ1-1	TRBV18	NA	TGTGCCAGCTCATCCTCTACAGCGAACACTGAAGCTTTCTTT	CASSSSTANTEAFF
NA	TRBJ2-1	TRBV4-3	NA	TGCGCCAGCAGCCAAGATGCGGTTTCCCCTTCCTACAATGAGCAGTTCTTC	CASSQDAVSPSYNEQFF
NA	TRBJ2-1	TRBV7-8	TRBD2	TGTGCCAGCAGCCAAAGACTAGCGGACGCCTACAATGAGCAGTTCTTC	CASSQRLADAYNEQFF
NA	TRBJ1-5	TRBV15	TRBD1	TGTGCCACCAGCAGATCCTTGACAGGGGGGGGGCAGCCCCAGCATTTT	CATSRSLTGGGQPQHF
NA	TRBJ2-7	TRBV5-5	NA	TGTGCCAGCAGCAGGGACTGGGGGACCTACGAGCAGTACTTC	CASSRDWGTYEQYF
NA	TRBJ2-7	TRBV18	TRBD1	TGTGCCAGCTCACCACCGGGCGGCAGGGGGCTTGAGCAGTACTTC	CASSPPGGRGLEQYF
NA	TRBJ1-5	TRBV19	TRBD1	TGTGCCAGTAGTATAGGACAGGGTAGCAATCAGCCCCAGCATTTT	CASSIGQGSNQPQHF
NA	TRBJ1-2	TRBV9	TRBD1	TGTGCCAGCAGCACAGACCGGACAGGGACCTATGGCTACACCTTC	CASSTDRTGTYGYTF
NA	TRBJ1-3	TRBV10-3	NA	TGTGCCATCAGTGAGAATCAGATACCCTCTGGAAACACCATATATTTT	CAISENQIPSGNTIYF
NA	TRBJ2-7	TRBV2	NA	TGTGCCAGCAGTGAAGTCCCCGGGTATCGGTACGAGCAGTACTTC	CASSEVPGYRYEQYF
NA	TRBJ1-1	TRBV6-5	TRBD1	TGTGCCAGCAGACCCGACAGGGGACAAGCTTTCTTT	CASRPDRGQAFF
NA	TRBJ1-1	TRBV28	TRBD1	TGTGCCAGCAGTTTGTATCAGGGGGGAACGACTGAAGCTTTCTTT	CASSLYQGGTTEAFF
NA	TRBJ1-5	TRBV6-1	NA	TGTGCCAGCAGTGCTTTCCGCTTGGGACGGGCTTTT	CASSAFRLGRAF